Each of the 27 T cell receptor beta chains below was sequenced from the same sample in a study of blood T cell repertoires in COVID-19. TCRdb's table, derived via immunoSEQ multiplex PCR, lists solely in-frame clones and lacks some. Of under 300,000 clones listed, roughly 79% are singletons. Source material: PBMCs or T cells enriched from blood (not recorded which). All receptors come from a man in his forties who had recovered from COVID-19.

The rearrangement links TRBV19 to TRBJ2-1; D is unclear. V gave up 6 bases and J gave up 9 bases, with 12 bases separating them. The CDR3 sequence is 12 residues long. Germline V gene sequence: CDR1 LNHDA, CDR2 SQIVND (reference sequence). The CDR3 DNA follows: TGTGCCAGTAGCGCTAGAGTAGCTGAGCAGTTCTTC. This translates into CASSARVAEQFF.

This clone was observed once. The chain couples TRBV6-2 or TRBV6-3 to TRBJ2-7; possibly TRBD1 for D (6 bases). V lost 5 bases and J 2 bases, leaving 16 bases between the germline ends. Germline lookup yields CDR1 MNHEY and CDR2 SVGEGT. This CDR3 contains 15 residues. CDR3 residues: CASSVTGGGAYEQYF. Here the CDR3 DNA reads TGTGCCAGCAGTGTCACAGGTGGGGGCGCCTACGAGCAGTACTTC.

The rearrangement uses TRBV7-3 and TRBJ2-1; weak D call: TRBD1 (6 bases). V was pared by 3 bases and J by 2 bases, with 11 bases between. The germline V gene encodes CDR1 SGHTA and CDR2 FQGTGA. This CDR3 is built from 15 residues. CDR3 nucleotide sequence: TGTGCCAGCAGCTTTCAGGGGACCGCCTACAATGAGCAGTTCTTC. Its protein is CASSFQGTAYNEQFF.

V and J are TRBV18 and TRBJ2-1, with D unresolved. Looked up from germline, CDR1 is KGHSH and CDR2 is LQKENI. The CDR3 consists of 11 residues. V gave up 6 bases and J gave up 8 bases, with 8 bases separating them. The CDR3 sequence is CASSPFDEQFF. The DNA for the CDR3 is TGTGCCAGCTCCCCCTTCGATGAGCAGTTCTTC.

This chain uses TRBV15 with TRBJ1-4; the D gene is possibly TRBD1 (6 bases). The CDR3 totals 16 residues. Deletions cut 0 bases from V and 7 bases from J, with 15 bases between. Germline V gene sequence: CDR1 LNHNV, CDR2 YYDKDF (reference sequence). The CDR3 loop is CATSRDPPGAGEKLFF. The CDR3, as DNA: TGTGCCACCAGCAGAGATCCCCCAGGGGCCGGTGAAAAACTGTTTTTT.

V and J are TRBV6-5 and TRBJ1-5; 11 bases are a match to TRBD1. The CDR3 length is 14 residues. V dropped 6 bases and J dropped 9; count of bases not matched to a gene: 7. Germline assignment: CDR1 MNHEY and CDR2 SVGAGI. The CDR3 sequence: CASRSGTGGLPQHF. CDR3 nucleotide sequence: TGTGCCAGCAGATCCGGGACAGGGGGACTGCCCCAGCATTTT.

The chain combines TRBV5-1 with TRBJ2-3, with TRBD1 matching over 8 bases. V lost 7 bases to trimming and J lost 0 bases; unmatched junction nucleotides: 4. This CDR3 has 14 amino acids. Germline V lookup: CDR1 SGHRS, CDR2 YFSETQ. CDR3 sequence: CASRDRPSTDTQYF. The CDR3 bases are TGCGCCAGCCGGGACAGGCCAAGCACAGATACGCAGTATTTT.

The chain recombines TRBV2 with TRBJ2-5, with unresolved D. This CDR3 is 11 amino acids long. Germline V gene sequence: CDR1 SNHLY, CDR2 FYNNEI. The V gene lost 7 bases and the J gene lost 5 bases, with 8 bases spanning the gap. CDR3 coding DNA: TGTGCCAGCACTCTGAGGGAGACCCAGTACTTC. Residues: CASTLRETQYF.

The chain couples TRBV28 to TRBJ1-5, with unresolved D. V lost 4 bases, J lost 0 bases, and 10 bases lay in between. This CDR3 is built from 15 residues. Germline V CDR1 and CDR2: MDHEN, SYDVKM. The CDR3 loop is CASSWLTGSNQPQHF. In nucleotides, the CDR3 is TGTGCCAGCAGTTGGTTAACGGGTAGCAATCAGCCCCAGCATTTT.

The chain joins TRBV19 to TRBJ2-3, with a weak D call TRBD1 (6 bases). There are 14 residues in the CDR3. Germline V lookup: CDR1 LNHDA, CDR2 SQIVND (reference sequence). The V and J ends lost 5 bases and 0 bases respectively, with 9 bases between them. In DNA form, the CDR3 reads TGTGCCAGTAGTGCCAGGGGCAGCACAGATACGCAGTATTTT. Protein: CASSARGSTDTQYF.

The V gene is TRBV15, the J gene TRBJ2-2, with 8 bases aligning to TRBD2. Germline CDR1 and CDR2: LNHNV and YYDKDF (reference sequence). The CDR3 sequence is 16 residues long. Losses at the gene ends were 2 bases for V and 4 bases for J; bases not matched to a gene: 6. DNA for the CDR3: TGTGCCACCAGCAGACCGGGACTAGGTGTCACCGGGGAGCTGTTTTTT. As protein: CATSRPGLGVTGELFF.

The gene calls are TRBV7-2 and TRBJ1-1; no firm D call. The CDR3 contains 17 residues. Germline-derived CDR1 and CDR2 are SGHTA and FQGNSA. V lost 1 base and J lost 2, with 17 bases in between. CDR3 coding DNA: TGTGCCAGCAGCTTAGTTTTACGGTACGGTTCAAACACTGAAGCTTTCTTT. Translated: CASSLVLRYGSNTEAFF. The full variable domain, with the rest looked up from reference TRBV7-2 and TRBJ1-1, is GAGVSQSPSNKVTEKGKDVELRCDPISGHTALYWYRQSLGQGLEFLIYFQGNSAPDKSGLPSDRFSAERTGGSVSTLTIQRTQQEDSAVYLCASSLVLRYGSNTEAFFGQGTRLTVV.

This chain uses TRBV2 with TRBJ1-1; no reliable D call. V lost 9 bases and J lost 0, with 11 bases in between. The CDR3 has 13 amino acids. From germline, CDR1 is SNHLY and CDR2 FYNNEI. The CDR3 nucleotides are TGTGCCAGTCTATTGTTGATGAACACTGAAGCTTTCTTT. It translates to CASLLLMNTEAFF.

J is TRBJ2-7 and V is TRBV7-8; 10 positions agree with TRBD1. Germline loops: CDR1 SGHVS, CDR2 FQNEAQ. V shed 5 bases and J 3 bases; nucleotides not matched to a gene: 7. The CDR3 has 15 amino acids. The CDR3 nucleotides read TGTGCCAGCAGCCCTTTGACAGGGGGCTTCTACGAGCAGTACTTC. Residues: CASSPLTGGFYEQYF. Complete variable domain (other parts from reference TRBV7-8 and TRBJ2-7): GAGVSQSPRYKVAKRGQDVALRCDPISGHVSLFWYQQALGQGPEFLTYFQNEAQLDKSGLPSDRFFAERPEGSVSTLKIQRTQQEDSAVYLCASSPLTGGFYEQYFGPGTRLTVT.

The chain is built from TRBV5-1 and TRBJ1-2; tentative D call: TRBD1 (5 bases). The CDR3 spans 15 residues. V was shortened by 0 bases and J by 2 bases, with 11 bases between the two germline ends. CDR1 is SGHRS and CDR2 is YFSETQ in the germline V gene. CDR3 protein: CASSLDRGTNYGYTF. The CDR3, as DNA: TGCGCCAGCAGCTTGGATCGGGGGACCAACTATGGCTACACCTTC.

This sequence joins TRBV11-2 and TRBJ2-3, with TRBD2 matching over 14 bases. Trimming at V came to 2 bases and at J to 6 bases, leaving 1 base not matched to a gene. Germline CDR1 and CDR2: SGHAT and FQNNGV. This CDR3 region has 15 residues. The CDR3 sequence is CASSLRTSGRDTQYF. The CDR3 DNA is TGTGCCAGCAGCTTACGGACTAGCGGGAGGGATACGCAGTATTTT.

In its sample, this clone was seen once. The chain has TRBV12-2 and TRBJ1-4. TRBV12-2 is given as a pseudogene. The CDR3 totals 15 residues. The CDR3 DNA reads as TGTGCAAGTCGCCCCCCCTTCCCCGGTAATGAAAAACTGTTTTTT. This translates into CASRPPFPGNEKLFF.

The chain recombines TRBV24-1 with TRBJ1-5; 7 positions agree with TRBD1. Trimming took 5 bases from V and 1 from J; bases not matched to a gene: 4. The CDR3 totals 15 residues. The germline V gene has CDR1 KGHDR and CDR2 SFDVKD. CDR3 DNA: TGTGCCACCAGTGTTGGGGGACAGAGCAATCAGCCCCAGCATTTT. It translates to CATSVGGQSNQPQHF.

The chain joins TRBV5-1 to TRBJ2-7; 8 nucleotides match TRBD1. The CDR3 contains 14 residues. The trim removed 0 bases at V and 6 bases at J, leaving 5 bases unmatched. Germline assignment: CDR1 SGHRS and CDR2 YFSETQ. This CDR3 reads CASSLAAGGGEQYF. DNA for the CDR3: TGCGCCAGCAGCTTGGCCGCAGGGGGCGGCGAGCAGTACTTC.

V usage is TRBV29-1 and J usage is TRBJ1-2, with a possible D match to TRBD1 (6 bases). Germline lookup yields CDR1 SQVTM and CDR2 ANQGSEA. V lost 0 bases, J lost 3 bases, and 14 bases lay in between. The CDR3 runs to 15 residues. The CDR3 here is CSVEDQRGAHYGYTF. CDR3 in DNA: TGCAGCGTTGAAGATCAGCGGGGGGCCCACTATGGCTACACCTTC. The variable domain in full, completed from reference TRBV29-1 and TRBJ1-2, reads SAVISQKPSRDICQRGTSLTIQCQVDSQVTMMFWYRQQPGQSLTLIATANQGSEATYESGFVIDKFPISRPNLTFSTLTVSNMSPEDSSIYLCSVEDQRGAHYGYTFGSGTRLTVV.

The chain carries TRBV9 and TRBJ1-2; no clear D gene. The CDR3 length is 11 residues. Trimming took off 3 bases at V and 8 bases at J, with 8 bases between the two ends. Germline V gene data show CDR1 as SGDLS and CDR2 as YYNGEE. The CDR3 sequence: CASSAAEGYTF. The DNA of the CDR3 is TGTGCCAGCAGCGCCGCGGAAGGCTACACCTTC.

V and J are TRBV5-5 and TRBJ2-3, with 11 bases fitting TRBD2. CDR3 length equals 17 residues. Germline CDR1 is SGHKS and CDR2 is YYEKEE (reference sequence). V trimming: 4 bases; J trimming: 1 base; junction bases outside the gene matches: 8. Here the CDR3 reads CASSRKGTSGGTDTQYF. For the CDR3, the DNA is TGTGCCAGCAGCCGAAAAGGGACTAGCGGAGGCACAGATACGCAGTATTTT. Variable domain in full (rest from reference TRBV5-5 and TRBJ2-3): DAGVTQSPTHLIKTRGQQVTLRCSPISGHKSVSWYQQVLGQGPQFIFQYYEKEERGRGNFPDRFSARQFPNYSSELNVNALLLGDSALYLCASSRKGTSGGTDTQYFGPGTRLTVL.

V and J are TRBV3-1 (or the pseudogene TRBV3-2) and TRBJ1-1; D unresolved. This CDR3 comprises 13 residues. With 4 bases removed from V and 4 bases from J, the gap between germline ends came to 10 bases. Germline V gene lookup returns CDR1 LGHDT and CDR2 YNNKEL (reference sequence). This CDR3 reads CASSPTRSTEAFF. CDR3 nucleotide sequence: TGTGCCAGCAGCCCCACCCGGAGCACTGAAGCTTTCTTT.

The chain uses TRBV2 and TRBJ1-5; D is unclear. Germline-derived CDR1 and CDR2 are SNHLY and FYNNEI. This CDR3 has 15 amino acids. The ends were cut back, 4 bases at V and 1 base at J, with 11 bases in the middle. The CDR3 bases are TGTGCCAGCAGTGTTTTGTGGCAGAGCAATCAGCCCCAGCATTTT. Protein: CASSVLWQSNQPQHF.

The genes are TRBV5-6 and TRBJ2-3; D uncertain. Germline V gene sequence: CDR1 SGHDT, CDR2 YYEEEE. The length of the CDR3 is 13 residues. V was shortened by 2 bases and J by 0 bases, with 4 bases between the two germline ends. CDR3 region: CASSLLSTDTQYF. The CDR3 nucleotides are TGTGCCAGCAGCTTACTCAGCACAGATACGCAGTATTTT. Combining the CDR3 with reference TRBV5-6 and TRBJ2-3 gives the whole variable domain DAGVTQSPTHLIKTRGQQVTLRCSPKSGHDTVSWYQQALGQGPQFIFQYYEEEERQRGNFPDRFSGHQFPNYSSELNVNALLLGDSALYLCASSLLSTDTQYFGPGTRLTVL.

The CDR3, as DNA: TGCGCCAGCAGCCAAGCTTGGGGAGGAGTTCTCTACGAGCAGTACTTC. Protein: CASSQAWGGVLYEQYF. The chain recombines TRBV4-3 with TRBJ2-7; maybe TRBD2 (6 bases). Between the trimmed V and J ends, which lost 1 base and 3 bases, there was a span of 16 bases. Germline V gives CDR1 LGHNA, CDR2 YSLEER. This CDR3 region has 16 residues.

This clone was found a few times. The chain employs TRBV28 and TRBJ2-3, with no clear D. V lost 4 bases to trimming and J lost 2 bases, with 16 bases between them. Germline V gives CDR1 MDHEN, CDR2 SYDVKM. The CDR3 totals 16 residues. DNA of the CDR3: TGTGCCAGCAGTTCCCATTCAGGTGGGCCCACAGATACGCAGTATTTT. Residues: CASSSHSGGPTDTQYF. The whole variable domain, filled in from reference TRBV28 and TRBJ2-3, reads DVKVTQSSRYLVKRTGEKVFLECVQDMDHENMFWYRQDPGLGLRLIYFSYDVKMKEKGDIPEGYSVSREKKERFSLILESASTNQTSMYLCASSSHSGGPTDTQYFGPGTRLTVL.